This T cell receptor beta chain was retrieved from a study of graft-versus-host responses after intestinal transplantation. On the study more broadly: Those transplanted obtained multivisceral, liver-intestinal, or isolated intestinal grafts. Recipients were all induced with anti-thymocyte globulin, then given tacrolimus and steroids for about 3 years.

Germline V gene sequence: CDR1 SGHDN, CDR2 FVKESK. This CDR3 region has 16 residues. Trimming pared 0 bases from V and 0 bases from J, leaving 10 bases between. Using immunoSEQ multiplex PCR, the repertoire was profiled, and TCRdb retains in-frame clones only, with some absent. The sample contains around 76,000 clones, approximately 94% of which appear only once. About this clone: The antigen is not known.

Findings and caveats of the study: In recipient marrow, GvH clones were found, and some appeared first in ileum or blood.

V and J are TRBV14 and TRBJ2-3; D ambiguous. The TCR comes from a human donor who received an intestinal transplant. Specimen: unstimulated CD8+ T cells sorted from spleen or lymph node cells, collected before intestinal transplant. CDR3 residues: CASSQDRWGSTDTQYF. CDR3 coding DNA: TGTGCCAGCAGCCAAGATCGTTGGGGTAGCACAGATACGCAGTATTTT.